This T cell receptor beta chain was sequenced during a study of post-analysis software for immune sequencing data. Whole-study context: Relapsing-remitting, secondary progressive and progressive-relapsing multiple sclerosis were all included among the disease courses.

This clonotype was counted a few times. cDNA libraries of TCR beta carried unique molecular identifiers. TCRdb processed the PCR reads anew with MiXCR; each CDR3 protein has one entry. The table has more than 350,000 distinct CDR3 sequences, approximately 37% seen once. This receptor was obtained from a girl aged 2-10 years with multiple sclerosis. Sequencing was done on a sample of blood.

This chain's CDR3 is CASSFGLEYEQYF. The CDR3 DNA sequence: TGTGCCAGCAGCTTCGGACTAGAGTACGAGCAGTACTTC. This chain joins TRBV7-2 and TRBJ2-7; 7 nucleotides line up with TRBD2. V trimming: 3 bases; J trimming: 4 bases; junction bases outside the gene matches: 3. Germline V CDR1 and CDR2: SGHTA, FQGNSA. The CDR3 contains 13 residues.